A single sample gave rise to the 5 T cell receptor beta chains below, sequenced in a study of blood T cell repertoires in COVID-19. Produced via immunoSEQ multiplex PCR; TCRdb's table is partial and in-frame only. The sample has about 49,000 clones, 82% seen once. Sequencing used peripheral blood. The receptors originated from a woman aged 60-75 years with acute or convalescent COVID-19.

The chain uses TRBV27 and TRBJ2-1; tentatively, D is TRBD2 (6 bases). Germline-derived CDR1 and CDR2 are MNHEY and SMNVEV (reference sequence). The length of the CDR3 is 14 residues. With 2 bases removed from V and 4 bases from J, the gap between germline ends came to 9 bases. This CDR3 is CASSLEGLYNEQFF. CDR3 in DNA: TGTGCCAGCAGTTTAGAGGGACTTTACAATGAGCAGTTCTTC.

V gene TRBV6-5 combines with J gene TRBJ2-7; the D is unclear. V was clipped by 7 bases and J by 0 bases, with 13 bases between them. Germline V gene data show CDR1 as MNHEY and CDR2 as SVGAGI. The CDR3 has 14 residues. The DNA for the CDR3 is TGTGCCAGCACCCAAAGTAGAATCTCCTACGAGCAGTACTTC. It encodes CASTQSRISYEQYF.

The chain joins TRBV5-5 to TRBJ2-3, with a tentative D call TRBD2 (7 bases). There are 18 residues in the CDR3. CDR1 is SGHKS and CDR2 is YYEKEE in the germline V gene (reference sequence). V was clipped by 4 bases and J by 0 bases, with 21 bases between them. The CDR3 protein is CASSQSSGGGASTDTQYF. The CDR3 nucleotides read TGTGCCAGCAGCCAGTCTAGCGGAGGGGGGGCTAGCACAGATACGCAGTATTTT.

This clone came up once. The gene calls are TRBV11-2 and TRBJ1-1; no reliable D call. Germline lookup yields CDR1 SGHAT and CDR2 FQNNGV. The CDR3 consists of 14 residues. With 0 bases removed from V and 1 base from J, the gap between germline ends came to 6 bases. CDR3 sequence reads: CASSLDFRNTEAFF. CDR3 nucleotides: TGTGCCAGCAGCTTAGATTTCAGGAACACTGAAGCTTTCTTT.

This clone occurred a few times. J is TRBJ2-1 and V is TRBV9, with 10 nucleotides matching TRBD1. V was pared by 3 bases and J by 4 bases, with 4 bases of the junction left unmatched. The CDR3 totals 15 residues. Germline V CDR1 and CDR2: SGDLS, YYNGEE. The CDR3 DNA reads as TGTGCCAGCAGCGCGGGACAGGGGAGATACAATGAGCAGTTCTTC. Translating gives CASSAGQGRYNEQFF.